The rows below give T cell receptor beta chains drawn from one sample of a study of blood T cells in healthy people across ages. TCRdb independently ran MiXCR on the 5' RACE reads; one entry per CDR3 protein. This table holds 1,500,000 or so distinct CDR3 sequences, almost 60% found once. The sample was blood. Source of these receptors: a man younger than 35 in good health. Each CDR3 is given with its conserved first and last residue. A D gene is named only where the DNA matches it firmly. A row's size may be missing; if present it is once, few, many or a size class.

j_call,d_call,clone_size,v_call,cdr3_aa,cdr3_nt
TRBJ1-4,TRBD1,-,TRBV7-8,CASSYRQGVYEKLFF,TGTGCCAGCAGCTACAGACAGGGAGTTTATGAAAAACTGTTTTTT
TRBJ2-3,-,-,TRBV12-3/TRBV12-4,CASSFSPQSGDTDTQYF,TGTGCCAGCAGTTTTTCCCCCCAGTCGGGGGATACAGATACGCAGTATTTT
TRBJ2-5,-,-,TRBV12-3/TRBV12-4,CASSGLKETQYF,TGTGCCAGCAGTGGACTTAAAGAGACCCAGTACTTC
TRBJ1-2,-,once,TRBV27,CATFGAGNGYTF,TGTGCCACCTTCGGGGCAGGGAATGGCTACACCTTC
TRBJ1-1,TRBD1,-,TRBV5-1,CASSRIPGQGVEAFF,TGCGCCAGCAGCCGGATACCGGGACAGGGGGTTGAAGCTTTCTTT
TRBJ1-5,-,-,TRBV5-1,CASSLPTDRSDNQPQHF,TGCGCCAGCAGCTTACCCACTGACAGGTCAGACAATCAGCCCCAGCATTTT
TRBJ2-1,-,-,TRBV3-1,CASSHLARQYNEQFF,TGTGCCAGCAGCCACCTTGCCAGACAATACAATGAGCAGTTCTTC
TRBJ1-6,TRBD1,many,TRBV6-1,CASGEQGVGNSPLHF,TGTGCCAGCGGGGAGCAGGGGGTGGGGAATTCACCCCTCCACTTT
TRBJ2-2,TRBD1,-,TRBV6-6,CASSAEDRETGELFF,TGTGCCAGCAGTGCCGAGGACAGGGAGACCGGGGAGCTGTTTTTT
TRBJ2-1,-,few,TRBV20-1,CSARTPYNEQFF,TGCAGTGCTAGAACGCCATACAATGAGCAGTTCTTC
TRBJ2-1,TRBD2,-,TRBV2,CASIPRGGASGGALHEQFF,TGTGCCAGCATACCGAGGGGGGGAGCTAGCGGGGGGGCCTTACATGAGCAGTTCTTC
TRBJ2-7,-,few,TRBV20-1,CSARFLYEQYF,TGCAGTGCTAGATTCCTTTACGAGCAGTACTTC
TRBJ2-7,TRBD2,-,TRBV5-1,CASRPVGTSGGPSSYEQYF,TGCGCCAGCAGACCGGTGGGGACTAGCGGGGGGCCAAGCTCCTACGAGCAGTACTTC